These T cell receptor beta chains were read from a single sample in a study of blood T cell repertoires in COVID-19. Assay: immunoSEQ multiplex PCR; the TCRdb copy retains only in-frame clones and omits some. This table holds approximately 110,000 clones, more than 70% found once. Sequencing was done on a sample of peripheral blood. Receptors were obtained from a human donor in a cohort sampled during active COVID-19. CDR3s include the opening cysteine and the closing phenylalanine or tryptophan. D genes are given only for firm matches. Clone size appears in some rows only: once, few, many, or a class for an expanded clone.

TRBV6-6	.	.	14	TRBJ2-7	CASSSWTTPYEQYF	TGTGCCAGCAGTTCCTGGACTACCCCCTACGAGCAGTACTTC
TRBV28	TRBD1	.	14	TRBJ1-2	CASSLFPQGGGYTF	TGTGCCAGCAGTTTATTCCCCCAGGGGGGCGGCTACACCTTC
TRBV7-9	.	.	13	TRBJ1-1	CASSLGESAEAFF	TGTGCCAGCAGCTTAGGGGAGTCGGCTGAAGCTTTCTTT
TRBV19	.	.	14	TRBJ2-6	CASSIGAGANVLTF	TGTGCCAGTAGTATCGGGGCTGGGGCCAACGTCCTGACTTTC
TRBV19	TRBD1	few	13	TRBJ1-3	CASSHRGGNTIYF	TGTGCCAGTAGTCACAGGGGTGGAAACACCATATATTTT
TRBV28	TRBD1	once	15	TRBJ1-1	CASSFHRGVVTEAFF	TGTGCCAGCAGTTTCCACAGGGGAGTAGTGACTGAAGCTTTCTTT
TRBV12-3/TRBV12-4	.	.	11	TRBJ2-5	CASSPQETQYF	TGTGCCAGCAGTCCGCAAGAGACCCAGTACTTC
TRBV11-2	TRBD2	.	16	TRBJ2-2	CASSVPAGGLAGELFF	TGTGCCAGCAGCGTCCCCGCGGGAGGACTGGCCGGGGAGCTGTTTTTT
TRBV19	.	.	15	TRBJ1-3	CASSGRGRSGNTIYF	TGTGCCAGTAGCGGGCGGGGGCGGAGTGGAAACACCATATATTTT
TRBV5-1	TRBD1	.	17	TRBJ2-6	CASSLGFTGVGANVLTF	TGCGCCAGCAGCTTGGGGTTTACAGGGGTCGGGGCCAACGTCCTGACTTTC
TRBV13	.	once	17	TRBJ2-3	CASAKTTQGGSTDTQYF	TGTGCCAGCGCCAAAACCACCCAGGGAGGTAGTACAGATACGCAGTATTTT
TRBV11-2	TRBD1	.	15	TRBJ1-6	CASSGQVITNSPLHF	TGTGCCAGCAGCGGACAGGTCATCACTAATTCACCCCTCCACTTT
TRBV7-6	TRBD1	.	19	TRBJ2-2	CASSLAMGSGQGYAGELFF	TGTGCCAGCAGCTTAGCCATGGGGTCGGGACAGGGGTACGCCGGGGAGCTGTTTTTT
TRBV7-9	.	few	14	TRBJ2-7	CASSLAQVTYEQYF	TGTGCCAGCAGCTTAGCGCAGGTTACCTACGAGCAGTACTTC
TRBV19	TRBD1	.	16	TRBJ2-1	CASSIIKGASYNEQFF	TGTGCCAGTAGTATAATCAAGGGGGCCTCCTACAATGAGCAGTTCTTC
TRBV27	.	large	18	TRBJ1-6	CASSPPIQGSSYNSPLHF	TGTGCCAGCAGTCCGCCAATTCAGGGAAGCTCCTATAATTCACCCCTCCACTTT
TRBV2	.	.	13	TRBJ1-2	CASSEDRVGGYTF	TGTGCCAGCAGTGAAGACAGGGTTGGCGGCTACACCTTC
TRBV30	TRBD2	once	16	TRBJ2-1	CAWSDRTSGRYNEQFF	TGTGCCTGGAGTGACAGGACTAGCGGGCGGTACAATGAGCAGTTCTTC
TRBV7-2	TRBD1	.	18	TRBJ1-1	CASSLAAGQGGKNTEAFF	TGTGCCAGCAGCTTAGCTGCGGGACAGGGAGGTAAGAACACTGAAGCTTTCTTT
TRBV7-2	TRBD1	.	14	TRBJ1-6	CASSFRQGTSPLHF	TGTGCCAGCAGCTTCAGACAGGGTACTTCACCCCTCCACTTT
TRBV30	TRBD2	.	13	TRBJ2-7	CAWSIGTSGRKYF	TGTGCCTGGAGTATAGGGACTAGCGGGAGGAAGTACTTC
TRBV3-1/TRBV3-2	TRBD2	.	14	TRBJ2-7	CASSPSGIHYEQYF	TGTGCCAGCAGCCCTAGCGGAATACACTACGAGCAGTACTTC
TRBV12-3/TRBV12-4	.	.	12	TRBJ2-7	CASSRRVAEQYF	TGTGCCAGCAGTCGGCGGGTGGCCGAGCAGTACTTC
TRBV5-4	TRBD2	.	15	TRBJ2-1	CASSPSSGGYNEQFF	TGTGCCAGCAGCCCCTCTAGCGGGGGCTACAATGAGCAGTTCTTC
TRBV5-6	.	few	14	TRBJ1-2	CASSFPGGSIGYTF	TGTGCCAGCAGCTTCCCCGGAGGGAGTATAGGCTACACCTTC
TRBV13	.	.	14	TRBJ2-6	CASSLRAGANVLTF	TGTGCCAGCAGCCTCAGGGCCGGGGCCAACGTCCTGACTTTC
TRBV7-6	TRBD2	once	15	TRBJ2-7	CASSSGLTGGYEQYF	TGTGCCAGCAGCTCCGGATTGACGGGAGGATACGAGCAGTACTTC
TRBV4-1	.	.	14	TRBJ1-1	CASSRGQLNTEAFF	TGCGCCAGCAGCCGGGGACAATTGAACACTGAAGCTTTCTTT
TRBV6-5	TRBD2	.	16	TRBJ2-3	CASSFIAGAPTDTQYF	TGTGCCAGCAGTTTCATAGCGGGGGCCCCCACAGATACGCAGTATTTT
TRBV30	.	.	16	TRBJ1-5	CAWSVRLGASNQPQHF	TGTGCCTGGAGTGTAAGGCTGGGGGCAAGCAATCAGCCCCAGCATTTT
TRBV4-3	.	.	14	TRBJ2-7	CASSQGGARYEQYF	TGCGCCAGCAGCCAAGGGGGCGCACGTTACGAGCAGTACTTC
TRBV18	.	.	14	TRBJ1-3	CASSPSGSGNTIYF	TGTGCCAGCTCACCGTCCGGGTCTGGAAACACCATATATTTT
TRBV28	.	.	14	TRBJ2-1	CASSPLPGINEQFF	TGTGCCAGCAGTCCTCTTCCGGGAATCAATGAGCAGTTCTTC
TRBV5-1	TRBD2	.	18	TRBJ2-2	CASSPRQVRTSNTGELFF	TGCGCCAGCAGCCCCCGCCAGGTCCGGACTAGCAACACCGGGGAGCTGTTTTTT
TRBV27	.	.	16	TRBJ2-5	CASSLSRGGPDGTQYF	TGTGCCAGCAGTTTATCGAGGGGGGGACCCGACGGGACCCAGTACTTC